This record concerns one T cell receptor beta chain sequence. Trimming removed 3 bases at V and 9 bases at J, with 18 bases between. Germline V gives CDR1 SEHNR, CDR2 FQNEAQ (reference sequence). CDR3 length: 15 amino acids. The data stem from a study of technical replicates of blood from a few donors. The repertoire was sequenced with immunoSEQ multiplex PCR; TCRdb's copy has only in-frame clones and lacks some. The sample lists tens of thousands of clones, approximately 83% seen once, with roughly 4.6% in the top ten. What was sequenced was PBMCs. The genes are TRBV7-9 and TRBJ2-1; D perhaps matches TRBD2 (5 bases). This receptor was obtained from a human donor in good health. Some clones in this sample may be carry-over from other donors' samples. This CDR3 is CASSFRPLAVGEQFF. CDR3 nucleotide sequence: TGTGCCAGCAGCTTTAGACCGCTAGCAGTAGGTGAGCAGTTCTTC.